Listed below are T cell receptor beta chains from one sample, sequenced in a study of molecular identifiers for immune sequencing clone quantification. TCRdb reprocessed the PCR reads with MiXCR, giving one entry per CDR3 protein. Among 600,000 to 650,000 distinct CDR3 sequences listed, approximately 20% were seen once. The sample consisted of naive CD8+ T cells from blood, with Jurkat cell RNA spiked in. Receptor source: a human donor in good health. Some libraries in this study had Jurkat cell RNA spiked in. Both conserved end residues are part of each CDR3. Fields, in order: D gene, J gene, clone size, V gene, CDR3 protein, CDR3 DNA. A D gene is named only where the DNA matches it firmly. Size is omitted from some rows. Given values are once, few, many or a class for expanded clones.

d_call: NA; j_call: TRBJ2-1; clone_size: many; v_call: TRBV7-3; cdr3_aa: CASSPTGPDEQFF; cdr3_nt: TGTGCCAGCAGCCCGACAGGCCCGGATGAGCAGTTCTTC
d_call: TRBD1; j_call: TRBJ1-4; clone_size: few; v_call: TRBV5-6; cdr3_aa: CASSARGTGGSHLFF; cdr3_nt: TGTGCCAGCAGCGCTCGAGGGACAGGGGGGTCTCATCTGTTTTTT
d_call: TRBD2; j_call: TRBJ2-7; clone_size: many; v_call: TRBV7-9; cdr3_aa: CASSSGLAGDPEQYF; cdr3_nt: TGTGCCAGCAGCTCGGGACTAGCGGGAGATCCCGAGCAGTACTTC
d_call: NA; j_call: TRBJ2-1; clone_size: many; v_call: TRBV24-1; cdr3_aa: CATSDLGPEQFF; cdr3_nt: TGTGCCACCAGTGATTTAGGACCTGAGCAGTTCTTC
d_call: NA; j_call: TRBJ2-5; clone_size: many; v_call: TRBV3-1; cdr3_aa: CASSPRGLETQYF; cdr3_nt: TGTGCCAGCAGCCCCCGCGGGTTAGAGACCCAGTACTTC
d_call: NA; j_call: TRBJ2-7; clone_size: few; v_call: TRBV10-1; cdr3_aa: CASSGGPLSSYEQYF; cdr3_nt: TGCGCCAGCAGTGGTGGGCCCCTTTCCTCCTACGAGCAGTACTTC
d_call: NA; j_call: TRBJ1-1; clone_size: many; v_call: TRBV7-6; cdr3_aa: CASSLVATGNTEAFF; cdr3_nt: TGTGCCAGCAGCTTAGTGGCAACAGGGAACACTGAAGCTTTCTTT
d_call: TRBD2; j_call: TRBJ2-7; clone_size: few; v_call: TRBV4-3; cdr3_aa: CASSQDSGRRSGEQCF; cdr3_nt: TGCGCCAGCAGCCAAGACAGCGGGAGGCGTTCGGGAGAGCAGTGCTTC
d_call: TRBD1; j_call: TRBJ2-1; clone_size: few; v_call: TRBV11-1; cdr3_aa: CASSFSAGGTDEQFF; cdr3_nt: TGTGCCAGCAGCTTCTCCGCAGGGGGCACGGATGAGCAGTTCTTC
d_call: NA; j_call: TRBJ2-7; clone_size: many; v_call: TRBV2; cdr3_aa: CASRESGWEQYF; cdr3_nt: TGTGCCAGCAGGGAGAGCGGTTGGGAGCAGTACTTC
d_call: NA; j_call: TRBJ1-1; clone_size: many; v_call: TRBV6-5; cdr3_aa: CASRIGGITEAFF; cdr3_nt: TGTGCCAGCAGGATAGGGGGAATCACTGAAGCTTTCTTT
d_call: NA; j_call: TRBJ2-7; clone_size: many; v_call: TRBV5-4; cdr3_aa: CASSLVDSSYEQYF; cdr3_nt: TGTGCCAGCAGCTTGGTTGACAGTTCCTACGAGCAGTACTTC
d_call: NA; j_call: TRBJ2-1; clone_size: few; v_call: TRBV9; cdr3_aa: CASSVAGNLYNEQFF; cdr3_nt: TGTGCCAGCAGCGTAGCGGGGAACCTCTACAATGAGCAGTTCTTC
d_call: NA; j_call: TRBJ2-3; clone_size: many; v_call: TRBV28; cdr3_aa: CASSAEAAGADTQYF; cdr3_nt: TGTGCCAGCAGCGCCGAGGCGGCGGGCGCAGATACGCAGTATTTT
d_call: TRBD2; j_call: TRBJ2-3; clone_size: many; v_call: TRBV7-6; cdr3_aa: CASSLLSGRVVDTQYF; cdr3_nt: TGTGCCAGCAGCTTGCTTAGCGGGAGGGTGGTAGATACGCAGTATTTT
d_call: TRBD1; j_call: TRBJ2-7; clone_size: few; v_call: TRBV7-2; cdr3_aa: CASSLGGQGIYEQYF; cdr3_nt: TGTGCCAGCAGCCTAGGGGGACAGGGTATCTACGAGCAGTACTTC
d_call: NA; j_call: TRBJ2-5; clone_size: many; v_call: TRBV7-8; cdr3_aa: CASSLAGGAPLETQYF; cdr3_nt: TGTGCCAGCAGCTTAGCGGGGGGGGCCCCCCTAGAGACCCAGTACTTC
d_call: NA; j_call: TRBJ2-7; clone_size: few; v_call: TRBV15; cdr3_aa: CATSRDASGYEQYF; cdr3_nt: TGTGCCACCAGCAGAGATGCATCGGGTTACGAGCAGTACTTC
d_call: NA; j_call: TRBJ2-3; clone_size: NA; v_call: TRBV19; cdr3_aa: CASSISGSRDTQYF; cdr3_nt: TGTGCCAGTAGTATTTCTGGCAGCCGAGATACGCAGTATTTT
d_call: NA; j_call: TRBJ1-5; clone_size: few; v_call: TRBV27; cdr3_aa: CASGILWGSNQPQHF; cdr3_nt: TGTGCCAGCGGCATCTTATGGGGGTCGAATCAGCCCCAGCATTTT
d_call: TRBD1; j_call: TRBJ1-2; clone_size: many; v_call: TRBV9; cdr3_aa: CASSVAEGTGYGYTF; cdr3_nt: TGTGCCAGCAGCGTAGCTGAAGGGACAGGCTATGGCTACACCTTC
d_call: TRBD2; j_call: TRBJ2-7; clone_size: many; v_call: TRBV4-1; cdr3_aa: CASSQVLGGTWEQYF; cdr3_nt: TGCGCCAGCAGCCAAGTACTCGGGGGGACGTGGGAGCAGTACTTC
d_call: NA; j_call: TRBJ2-5; clone_size: once; v_call: TRBV10-3; cdr3_aa: CAISELLTDSETQYF; cdr3_nt: TGTGCCATCAGTGAGCTTCTGACAGACTCGGAGACCCAGTACTTC
d_call: NA; j_call: TRBJ1-1; clone_size: many; v_call: TRBV30; cdr3_aa: CAWTLGGEAFF; cdr3_nt: TGTGCCTGGACCCTCGGGGGTGAAGCTTTCTTT
d_call: TRBD2; j_call: TRBJ2-7; clone_size: NA; v_call: TRBV7-9; cdr3_aa: CASSSQRTSGPYEQYF; cdr3_nt: TGTGCCAGCAGTTCCCAGAGGACTAGCGGACCCTACGAGCAGTACTTC
d_call: NA; j_call: TRBJ1-2; clone_size: few; v_call: TRBV11-2; cdr3_aa: CASRKDTGYGYTF; cdr3_nt: TGTGCCAGCAGAAAAGACACCGGCTATGGCTACACCTTC